Here is one T cell receptor (beta chain) with its context. Its antigen is not known. The primer mix had 60 Vbeta and 13 Jbeta primers. Libraries were prepared by immunoSEQ multiplex PCR; TCRdb keeps only in-frame clonotypes and omits some of them. The repertoire holds approximately 140,000 clones, with over 60% as singletons. Germline lookup yields CDR1 SQVTM and CDR2 ANQGSEA. CDR3 length: 13 residues. Between the trimmed V and J ends, which lost 2 bases and 3 bases, there was a span of 10 bases. This sample was taken from a study of cytomegalovirus exposure and HLA in healthy donors. Study at large: Of the donors genotyped, approximately 400 in all, less than 90% fell in the Caucasian-associated ancestry cluster.

The study's findings and limits: When analyzed later, the rates of TCR association showed variation by HLA locus, with DRB1 the most and HLA-C the fewest. Common viral pathogens seemed to be connected with several of the most significant clusters, according to a later analysis. The study flagged approximately 180 TCR beta chains as cytomegalovirus-associated.

Material for sequencing was PBMCs. This chain uses TRBV29-1 with TRBJ1-1; D is possibly TRBD1 (5 bases). This TCR was sampled from a man in his forties or fifties in good health and CMV-seropositive. Here the CDR3 DNA reads TGCAGCGTTGAAAGGGACTGGGACACTGAAGCTTTCTTT. This gives the protein CSVERDWDTEAFF.